The present T cell receptor (beta chain) was sequenced within a study of cytomegalovirus exposure and HLA in healthy donors. PCR amplification relied on 60 Vbeta primers (plus 13 Jbeta primers). Method: immunoSEQ multiplex PCR; TCRdb's copy keeps in-frame clones and lacks some. This table has about 140,000 clones, nearly 80% appearing once. CDR3 size: 17 residues. CDR1 and CDR2 (germline): SGDLS, YYNGEE. Unmatched junction bases numbered 7, after V lost 0 bases and J lost 3 bases. Sequenced input: PBMCs. The chain recombines TRBV9 with TRBJ1-1; 11 bases are a match to TRBD1. The sequence was obtained from a young man in good health and CMV-seronegative. The CDR3 DNA reads as TGTGCCAGCAGCGTAGATGGGACAGGGGGATTGTACACTGAAGCTTTCTTT. This gives the protein CASSVDGTGGLYTEAFF.